This paragraph reports one T cell receptor (beta chain). In the original processing: For nucleated cells, counts were estimated from reference gene primer amplification. TCRdb keeps only in-frame clones here, not all; method: immunoSEQ multiplex PCR. V, J and clone size were drawn from that table, and D and trimming were deduced from the DNA. The sample includes 180,000 or so clones, about 76% of them seen just once. This record belongs to a study of blood T cell repertoires in COVID-19. Overall study context: The United States, Italy and Spain supplied acute and convalescent COVID-19 samples. The analysed material was cDNA or gDNA that came from T cells, B-cell-depleted T cells, or PBMCs.

CDR3 length equals 16 residues. The germline gives CDR1 SGHAT, CDR2 FQNNGV. The V segment lost 2 bases and the J segment 10 bases; nucleotides outside the gene matches: 13. The sample consisted of peripheral blood. The sequence derives from a woman aged 45-60 years with active or convalescent COVID-19. The chain uses TRBV11-2 and TRBJ2-1; TRBD2 agrees at 8 bases. CDR3 region: CASSLYGGRPVLEQFF. CDR3 coding DNA: TGTGCCAGCAGCTTATACGGCGGGAGGCCCGTATTGGAGCAGTTCTTC.